Following are 14 T cell receptor beta chains from one sample sequenced in a study of OX40 agonist ivuxolimab in advanced cancers. Profiling relied on immunoSEQ multiplex PCR, and the TCRdb table lists in-frame clones only, not all of them. Among tens of thousands of clones listed, 80% to 95% were seen once. Sequences were derived from CD4+ or CD8+ T cells sorted from blood, sampled in a trial of the OX40 agonist ivuxolimab. Source of these receptors: an adult with an advanced solid tumor such as melanoma, head and neck, liver or kidney cancer.

The rearrangement joins TRBV5-4 to TRBJ1-2; the D is unclear. V was pared by 1 base and J by 5 bases, with 9 bases between. Germline lookup yields CDR1 SGHNT and CDR2 YYREEE (reference sequence). The CDR3 runs to 13 residues. The CDR3 DNA reads TGTGCCAGCAGCTTGTCTACAAATTATGGCTACACCTTC. Protein: CASSLSTNYGYTF.

CDR3 protein: CASSAPPSGRAYEQYF. The CDR3 DNA reads as TGTGCCAGCAGCGCCCCGCCCAGCGGGAGGGCCTACGAGCAGTACTTC. J is TRBJ2-7 and V is TRBV7-2, with TRBD2 matching over 10 bases. J gave up 2 bases and V 5 bases, and 9 bases lay outside the gene matches. The CDR3 runs to 16 residues. Looked up from germline, CDR1 is SGHTA and CDR2 is FQGNSA.

The chain joins TRBV29-1 to TRBJ1-1; D remains ambiguous. The CDR3 sequence is 13 residues long. V was trimmed by 4 bases and J by 3 bases, leaving 12 bases between them. Germline V gene sequence: CDR1 SQVTM, CDR2 ANQGSEA. CDR3 loop: CSVGPVADTEAFF. Here the CDR3 DNA reads TGCAGCGTTGGGCCCGTGGCGGACACTGAAGCTTTCTTT. The whole variable domain, filled in from reference TRBV29-1 and TRBJ1-1, reads SAVISQKPSRDICQRGTSLTIQCQVDSQVTMMFWYRQQPGQSLTLIATANQGSEATYESGFVIDKFPISRPNLTFSTLTVSNMSPEDSSIYLCSVGPVADTEAFFGQGTRLTVV.

The chain is built from TRBV7-9 and TRBJ2-5; 7 bases are shared with TRBD1. This CDR3 region has 14 residues. Germline CDR1 SEHNR, CDR2 FQNEAQ (reference sequence). Germline trimming cut 5 bases from V and 4 bases from J; bases unmatched to any gene: 7. CDR3 in DNA: TGTGCCAGCAGCCCCACTAGGACAGGAGAGACCCAGTACTTC. Translating gives CASSPTRTGETQYF.

The chain is built from TRBV27 and TRBJ1-1; D gene ambiguous. The CDR3 spans 16 residues. In germline, CDR1 is MNHEY, CDR2 SMNVEV (reference sequence). The V gene lost 3 bases and the J gene lost 1 base, with 15 bases spanning the gap. CDR3 in amino acids: CASSFSPSAGNTEAFF. Written as DNA, the CDR3 is TGTGCCAGCAGTTTTTCACCCTCTGCCGGGAACACTGAAGCTTTCTTT.

The chain has TRBV6-5 and TRBJ2-3; no clear D gene. Germline V gene data show CDR1 as MNHEY and CDR2 as SVGAGI. V lost 0 bases and J lost 5, with 6 bases in between. There are 13 residues in the CDR3. The CDR3 coding sequence is TGTGCCAGCAGTTACTCTTTTGGAGATACGCAGTATTTT. Protein product: CASSYSFGDTQYF.

This chain connects TRBV18 to TRBJ2-1, with D maybe TRBD1 (6 bases). V was pared by 1 base and J by 0 bases, with 10 bases between. This CDR3 is built from 16 residues. Germline values: CDR1 KGHSH, CDR2 LQKENI. The DNA for the CDR3 is TGTGCCAGCTCACCACAACTAGGGGGCTCCTACAATGAGCAGTTCTTC. Encoded protein: CASSPQLGGSYNEQFF.

The chain is built from TRBV25-1 and TRBJ2-3; TRBD2 might be the D (5 bases). The germline V gene has CDR1 MGHDK and CDR2 SYGVNS. V lost 0 bases to trimming and J lost 9 bases, with 10 bases between them. There are 13 residues in the CDR3. The CDR3, as DNA: TGTGCCAGCAGTGAATACAACGGAGGCACGCAGTATTTT. Its protein product is CASSEYNGGTQYF.

The chain couples TRBV19 to TRBJ2-2; the D is unclear. The germline V and J ends were trimmed by 5 bases and 2 bases, with 9 bases remaining between them. Germline V gene lookup returns CDR1 LNHDA and CDR2 SQIVND (reference sequence). The CDR3 totals 14 residues. The CDR3 bases are TGTGCCAGTAGTCCTGCAACAAACACCGGGGAGCTGTTTTTT. Protein sequence: CASSPATNTGELFF.

CDR3 in amino acids: CASRKPGLAYNEQFF. CDR3 nucleotides: TGTGCCAGCAGAAAACCGGGACTAGCCTACAATGAGCAGTTCTTC. The chain joins TRBV7-9 to TRBJ2-1; TRBD2 matches at 8 bases. This CDR3 has 15 residues. Germline assignment: CDR1 SEHNR and CDR2 FQNEAQ (reference sequence). V lost 6 bases, J lost 2 bases, and 6 bases stayed unmatched.

V is TRBV9 and J is TRBJ2-2, with D hard to call. CDR1 is SGDLS, CDR2 YYNGEE, per germline. The CDR3 spans 14 residues. Trimming left V 1 base short and J 0 bases short, with 4 bases between. CDR3 in DNA: TGTGCCAGCAGCGTAACCTCGAACACCGGGGAGCTGTTTTTT. This gives the protein CASSVTSNTGELFF.

The J gene is TRBJ2-3, the V gene TRBV28; TRBD2 aligns across 7 bases. V trimming: 6 bases; J trimming: 7 bases; junction bases outside the gene matches: 7. Germline V gene lookup returns CDR1 MDHEN and CDR2 SYDVKM. This CDR3 is built from 13 residues. The CDR3 protein is CASSTPGGYTQYF. The CDR3 bases are TGTGCCAGCAGCACGCCGGGAGGTTATACGCAGTATTTT.

The V gene is TRBV30, the J gene TRBJ1-2; no clear D gene. Trimming removed 0 bases at V and 2 bases at J, with 13 bases between. There are 15 residues in the CDR3. Germline V lookup: CDR1 GTSNPN, CDR2 SVGIG (reference sequence). CDR3 sequence reads: CAWSVRRAQNYGYTF. The CDR3 nucleotides are TGTGCCTGGAGTGTACGGCGGGCGCAGAACTATGGCTACACCTTC. Combining the CDR3 with reference TRBV30 and TRBJ1-2 gives the whole variable domain SQTIHQWPATLVQPVGSPLSLECTVEGTSNPNLYWYRQAAGRGLQLLFYSVGIGQISSEVPQNLSASRPQDRQFILSSKKLLLSDSGFYLCAWSVRRAQNYGYTFGSGTRLTVV.

V gene TRBV7-2 combines with J gene TRBJ2-5; D perhaps matches TRBD2 (5 bases). The CDR3 is made up of 13 amino acids. Trimming cost V 5 bases and J 4 bases, with 11 bases left between them. Germline CDR1 and CDR2: SGHTA and FQGNSA. CDR3 nucleotide sequence: TGTGCCAGCAGCCCGAGCCGGGGAGAGACCCAGTACTTC. Amino acid sequence: CASSPSRGETQYF.